This passage covers 11 T cell receptor beta chains from one sample sequenced in a study of blood T cell repertoires in COVID-19. TCRdb's copy holds only in-frame clones and misses some; the assay was immunoSEQ multiplex PCR. The sample has just under 350,000 clones, 90% to 95% seen once. The material sequenced was peripheral blood. The receptor set was obtained from a woman between 18 and 30 years old who had recovered from COVID-19.

V is TRBV9 and J is TRBJ2-1; D uncertain. Deletions cut 1 base from V and 0 bases from J, with 20 bases between. CDR1 and CDR2 from the germline V gene are SGDLS and YYNGEE. This CDR3 is built from 19 residues. This chain's CDR3 is CASSVSPSSPSSSYNEQFF. The DNA of the CDR3 is TGTGCCAGCAGCGTATCTCCCTCCTCTCCGTCGAGCTCCTACAATGAGCAGTTCTTC.

The J gene is TRBJ1-2, the V gene TRBV5-1, with 10 bases that match TRBD1. After removal of 4 bases from V and 0 bases from J, the junction contained 3 bases not matched to a gene. The CDR3 consists of 15 residues. Looked up from germline, CDR1 is SGHRS and CDR2 is YFSETQ. This CDR3 is CASSPGQGTNYGYTF. The CDR3 bases are TGCGCCAGCAGCCCGGGACAGGGGACTAACTATGGCTACACCTTC.

The chain has TRBV7-2 and TRBJ2-1; 7 bases are a match to TRBD1. CDR1 is SGHTA, CDR2 FQGNSA, per germline. The V gene end was trimmed by 0 bases and the J gene end by 10 bases; junction bases not matched to a gene: 9. The CDR3 has 15 residues. CDR3 sequence (DNA): TGTGCCAGCAGCTTAGCGCTACAGGGGTACAGCGAGCAGTTCTTC. Translating gives CASSLALQGYSEQFF.

The chain uses TRBV5-1 and TRBJ2-3, with 8 bases fitting TRBD2. The CDR3 is made up of 18 amino acids. Germline CDR1 SGHRS, CDR2 YFSETQ. The ends lost 4 bases at V and 0 bases at J; junction bases unmatched: 13. CDR3 bases: TGCGCCAGCAGCCGCTGGCTAGCGGGTCCGACGAGCACAGATACGCAGTATTTT. Protein product: CASSRWLAGPTSTDTQYF.

This clone has just one count. The chain couples TRBV6-5 to TRBJ1-2; TRBD1 is a possible D gene (6 bases). The germline V gene has CDR1 MNHEY and CDR2 SVGAGI. Trimming left V 0 bases short and J 5 bases short, with 10 bases between. The CDR3 runs 14 residues. The CDR3 sequence: CASSYSDRVYGYTF. The CDR3 DNA reads as TGTGCCAGCAGTTACTCGGACAGAGTGTATGGCTACACCTTC.

The chain has TRBV5-1 and TRBJ1-4; no clear D gene. Germline CDR1 is SGHRS and CDR2 is YFSETQ. Trimming left V 3 bases short and J 8 bases short, with 11 bases between. This CDR3 spans 13 amino acids. CDR3 residues: CASSWAPEEKLFF. The CDR3 DNA reads TGCGCCAGCAGCTGGGCTCCAGAAGAAAAACTGTTTTTT.

The rearrangement links TRBV5-1 to TRBJ1-1; D might be TRBD1 (5 bases). Germline assignment: CDR1 SGHRS and CDR2 YFSETQ. V dropped 2 bases and J dropped 1 base, with 12 bases sitting between them. The CDR3 has 15 amino acids. The CDR3 sequence is CASSFTGPRNTEAFF. The CDR3 DNA reads TGCGCCAGCAGCTTTACAGGCCCTCGGAACACTGAAGCTTTCTTT.

V is TRBV18 and J is TRBJ2-1; tentatively, D is TRBD1 (5 bases). This CDR3 is 13 amino acids long. The germline V and J ends were trimmed by 3 bases and 7 bases, with 10 bases remaining between them. Germline V gives CDR1 KGHSH, CDR2 LQKENI. CDR3 residues: CASSPQGRNEQFF. The CDR3, as DNA: TGTGCCAGCTCACCCCAGGGTAGGAATGAGCAGTTCTTC.

The rearrangement uses TRBV9 and TRBJ1-2, with D possibly TRBD1 on 5 matching bases. Looked up from germline, CDR1 is SGDLS and CDR2 is YYNGEE. The ends were cut back, 1 base at V and 3 bases at J, with 16 bases in the middle. The CDR3 has 16 amino acids. CDR3 protein: CASSVWPGIGDYGYTF. The DNA of the CDR3 is TGTGCCAGCAGCGTATGGCCAGGGATAGGTGACTATGGCTACACCTTC.

The CDR3 loop reads CASSLVLAGSYNEQFF. The CDR3, as DNA: TGTGCCAGCAGCTTAGTCTTAGCGGGTTCCTACAATGAGCAGTTCTTC. This chain links TRBV11-3 with TRBJ2-1; 7 positions agree with TRBD2. This CDR3 has 16 residues. With 1 base clipped from V and 1 base from J, the junction kept 4 bases outside the gene matches. Germline CDR1 and CDR2: SGHNT and YENEEA.

J is TRBJ1-1 and V is TRBV18, with a weak D call TRBD1 (5 bases). V lost 3 bases, J lost 7 bases, and 15 bases lay in between. CDR3 length: 14 amino acids. Germline lookup yields CDR1 KGHSH and CDR2 LQKENI. The DNA of the CDR3 is TGTGCCAGCTCACCCGGGAGGGGTGACTTTGAAGCTTTCTTT. This sequence encodes CASSPGRGDFEAFF.